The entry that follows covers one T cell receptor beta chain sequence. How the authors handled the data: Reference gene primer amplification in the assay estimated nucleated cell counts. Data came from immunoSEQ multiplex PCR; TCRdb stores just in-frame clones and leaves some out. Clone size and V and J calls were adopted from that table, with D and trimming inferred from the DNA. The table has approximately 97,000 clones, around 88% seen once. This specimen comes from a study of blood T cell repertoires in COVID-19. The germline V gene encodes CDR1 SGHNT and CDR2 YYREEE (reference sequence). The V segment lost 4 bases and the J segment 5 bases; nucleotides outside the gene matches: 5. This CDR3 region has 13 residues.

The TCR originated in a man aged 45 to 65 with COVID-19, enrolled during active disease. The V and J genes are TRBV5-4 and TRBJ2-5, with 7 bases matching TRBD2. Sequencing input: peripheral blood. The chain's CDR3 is CASSPGGGETQYF. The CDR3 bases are TGTGCCAGCAGCCCCGGGGGAGGGGAGACCCAGTACTTC.